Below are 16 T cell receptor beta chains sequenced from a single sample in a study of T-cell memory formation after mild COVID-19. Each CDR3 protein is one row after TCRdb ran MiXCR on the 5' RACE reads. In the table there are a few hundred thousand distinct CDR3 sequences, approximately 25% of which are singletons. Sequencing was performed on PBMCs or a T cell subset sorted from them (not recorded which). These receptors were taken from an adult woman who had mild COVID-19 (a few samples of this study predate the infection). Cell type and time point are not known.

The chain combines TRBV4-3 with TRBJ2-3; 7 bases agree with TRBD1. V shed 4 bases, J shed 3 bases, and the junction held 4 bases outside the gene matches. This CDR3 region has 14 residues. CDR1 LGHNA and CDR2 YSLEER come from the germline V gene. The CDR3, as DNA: TGCGCCAGCAGCCGGACAGGCGAGACAGATACGCAGTATTTT. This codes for CASSRTGETDTQYF.

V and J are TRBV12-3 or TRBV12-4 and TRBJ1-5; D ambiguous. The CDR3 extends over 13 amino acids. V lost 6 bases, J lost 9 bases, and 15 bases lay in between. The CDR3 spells CASSQTQLGPQHF. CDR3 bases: TGTGCCAGCAGCCAAACCCAACTCGGGCCCCAGCATTTT.

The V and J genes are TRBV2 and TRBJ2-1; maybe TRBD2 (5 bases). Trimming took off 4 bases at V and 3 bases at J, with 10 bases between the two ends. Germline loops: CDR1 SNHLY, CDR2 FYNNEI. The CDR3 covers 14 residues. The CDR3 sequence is CASSVPTSYNEQFF. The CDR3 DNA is TGTGCCAGCAGTGTCCCCACTAGCTACAATGAGCAGTTCTTC. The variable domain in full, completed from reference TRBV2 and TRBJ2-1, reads EPEVTQTPSHQVTQMGQEVILRCVPISNHLYFYWYRQILGQKVEFLVSFYNNEISEKSEIFDDQFSVERPDGSNFTLKIRSTKLEDSAMYFCASSVPTSYNEQFFGPGTRLTVL.

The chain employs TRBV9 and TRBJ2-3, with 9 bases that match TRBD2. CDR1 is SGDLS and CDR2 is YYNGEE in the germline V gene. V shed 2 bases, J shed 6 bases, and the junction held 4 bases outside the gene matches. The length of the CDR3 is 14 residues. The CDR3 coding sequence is TGTGCCAGCAGCGTCGGACTAGCGCAGGATACGCAGTATTTT. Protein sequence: CASSVGLAQDTQYF.

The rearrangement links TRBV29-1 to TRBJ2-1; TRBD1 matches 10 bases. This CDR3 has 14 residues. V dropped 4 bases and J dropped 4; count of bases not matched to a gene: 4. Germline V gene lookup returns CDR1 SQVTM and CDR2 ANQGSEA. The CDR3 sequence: CSVVRTGGYNEQFF. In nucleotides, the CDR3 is TGCAGCGTTGTGAGGACAGGGGGTTACAATGAGCAGTTCTTC.

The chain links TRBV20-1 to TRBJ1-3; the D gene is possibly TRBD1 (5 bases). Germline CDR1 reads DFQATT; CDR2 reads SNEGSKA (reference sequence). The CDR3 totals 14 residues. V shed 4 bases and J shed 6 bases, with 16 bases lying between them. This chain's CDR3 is CSAKEQGRINTIYF. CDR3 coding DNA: TGCAGTGCTAAGGAGCAGGGAAGAATAAACACCATATATTTT.

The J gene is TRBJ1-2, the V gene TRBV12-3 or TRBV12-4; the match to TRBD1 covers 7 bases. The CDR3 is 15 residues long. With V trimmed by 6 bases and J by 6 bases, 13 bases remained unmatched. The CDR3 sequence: CASSPAPRQGDGYTF. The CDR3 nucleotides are TGTGCCAGCAGCCCAGCTCCAAGACAGGGCGATGGCTACACCTTC.

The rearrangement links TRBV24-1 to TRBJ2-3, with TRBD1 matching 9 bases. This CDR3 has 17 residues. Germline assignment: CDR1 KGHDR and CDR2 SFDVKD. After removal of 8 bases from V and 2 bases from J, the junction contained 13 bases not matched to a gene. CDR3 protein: CATTKWTGEDSTDTQYF. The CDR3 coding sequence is TGTGCCACCACGAAGTGGACAGGGGAGGACTCCACAGATACGCAGTATTTT.

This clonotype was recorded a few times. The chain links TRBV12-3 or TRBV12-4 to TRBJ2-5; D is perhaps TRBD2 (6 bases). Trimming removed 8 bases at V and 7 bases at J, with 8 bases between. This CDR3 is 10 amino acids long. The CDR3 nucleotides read TGTGCCAGCGGAGGGGCGACCCAGTACTTC. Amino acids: CASGGATQYF.

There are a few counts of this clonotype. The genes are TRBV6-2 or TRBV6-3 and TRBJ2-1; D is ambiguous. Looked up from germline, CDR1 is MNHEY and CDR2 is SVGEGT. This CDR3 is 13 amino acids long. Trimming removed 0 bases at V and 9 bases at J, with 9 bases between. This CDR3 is CASSYSINGEQFF. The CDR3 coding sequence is TGTGCCAGCAGTTACTCGATTAACGGTGAGCAGTTCTTC.

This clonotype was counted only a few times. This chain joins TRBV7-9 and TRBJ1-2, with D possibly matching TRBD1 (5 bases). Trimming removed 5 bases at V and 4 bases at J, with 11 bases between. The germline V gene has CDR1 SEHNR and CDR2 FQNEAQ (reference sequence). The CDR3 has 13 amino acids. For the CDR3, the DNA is TGTGCCAGCAGCGGGACTGAAGCCTATGGCTACACCTTC. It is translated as CASSGTEAYGYTF.

The CDR3 protein is CASSVTAIEREAFF. CDR3 nucleotides: TGTGCCAGCAGTGTAACGGCCATAGAGAGGGAAGCTTTCTTT. The gene calls are TRBV2 and TRBJ1-1; D unclear. CDR1 is SNHLY and CDR2 is FYNNEI in the germline V gene. The V and J ends lost 4 bases and 8 bases respectively, with 17 bases between them. The length of the CDR3 is 14 residues.

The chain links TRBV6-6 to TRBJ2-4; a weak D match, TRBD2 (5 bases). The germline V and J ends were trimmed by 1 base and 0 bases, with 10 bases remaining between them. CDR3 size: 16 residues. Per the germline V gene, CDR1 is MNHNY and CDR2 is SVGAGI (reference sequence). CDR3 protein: CASSYLDRGAKNIQYF. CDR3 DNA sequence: TGTGCCAGCAGTTACTTGGATCGGGGAGCCAAAAACATTCAGTACTTC.

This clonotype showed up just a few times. This CDR3 reads CASSFASIPYEQYF. For the CDR3, the DNA is TGTGCCAGCAGTTTCGCCAGCATACCCTACGAGCAGTACTTC. The V gene is TRBV27, the J gene TRBJ2-7, with D unclear. The germline V gene encodes CDR1 MNHEY and CDR2 SMNVEV (reference sequence). The V end was cut by 3 bases, the J end by 2 bases, with 11 bases between. The CDR3 is 14 amino acids.

CDR3 amino acids: CASSYKEGTYSGANVLTF. The CDR3 region has the DNA TGTGCCAGCAGTTACAAGGAGGGTACTTACTCTGGGGCCAACGTCCTGACTTTC. V and J are TRBV6-5 and TRBJ2-6; tentatively, D is TRBD2 (6 bases). V was cut by 2 bases and J by 0 bases, with 14 bases left in between. In germline, CDR1 is MNHEY, CDR2 SVGAGI. This CDR3 has 18 residues.

The CDR3 nucleotides are TGTGCCAGCAGTTTAAATAGCGGGAGGGCCAGCGAGCAGTACTTC. Translated, it gives CASSLNSGRASEQYF. This chain joins TRBV28 and TRBJ2-7, with TRBD2 matching 11 bases. This CDR3 is 15 amino acids long. Germline assignment: CDR1 MDHEN and CDR2 SYDVKM. V was pared by 2 bases and J by 6 bases, with 6 bases of the junction left unmatched.